Each of the 20 T cell receptor beta chains below was sequenced from the same sample in a study of shared clonotypes between healthy human individuals. Clones were sequenced by immunoSEQ multiplex PCR, and TCRdb holds only the in-frame ones, with some missing. The data hold hundreds of thousands of clones, with about four fifths observed a single time. Sequencing was done on a sample of PBMCs. Source of these receptors: a woman aged 40-49 years in good health. Some clones in this sample may be carry-over from other donors' samples.

The V and J genes are TRBV28 and TRBJ2-5; D is unclear. Germline V gives CDR1 MDHEN, CDR2 SYDVKM. The CDR3 is made up of 16 amino acids. The ends were cut back, 5 bases at V and 1 base at J, with 17 bases in the middle. In nucleotides, the CDR3 is TGTGCCAGCAGTGCCCCCGGACGTCACGCCCAAGAGACCCAGTACTTC. Its protein is CASSAPGRHAQETQYF. Looking up the rest from reference TRBV28 and TRBJ2-5 gives the full variable domain: DVKVTQSSRYLVKRTGEKVFLECVQDMDHENMFWYRQDPGLGLRLIYFSYDVKMKEKGDIPEGYSVSREKKERFSLILESASTNQTSMYLCASSAPGRHAQETQYFGPGTRLLVL.

Comments on this clone: A much larger clone sits a single nucleotide away, making a read error possible. The chain joins TRBV7-9 to TRBJ2-7; possibly TRBD2 for D (6 bases). Per the germline V gene, CDR1 is SEHNR and CDR2 is FQNEAQ (reference sequence). The CDR3 covers 14 residues. V was cut by 3 bases and J by 8 bases, with 17 bases left in between. The CDR3 region has the DNA TGTGCCAGCAGCTTTGGAGGGGCGCGGCACAAGCAGTACTTC. This sequence encodes CASSFGGARHKQYF.

This clone has only a few counts. The rearrangement links TRBV2 to TRBJ1-5; 12 positions agree with TRBD1. Germline V gene lookup returns CDR1 SNHLY and CDR2 FYNNEI. The CDR3 extends over 15 amino acids. With V trimmed by 6 bases and J by 5 bases, 5 bases remained unmatched. CDR3 bases: TGTGCCAGCAGCTATGGGACAGGGGGCCATCAGCCCCAGCATTTT. It is translated as CASSYGTGGHQPQHF.

This clone was seen only once. This chain joins TRBV11-2 and TRBJ2-5; 7 bases align to TRBD1. CDR3 length equals 15 residues. V was clipped by 5 bases and J by 5 bases; unmatched bases: 11. Germline CDR1 is SGHAT and CDR2 is FQNNGV. The CDR3 DNA follows: TGTGCCAGCAGCCCCCGACAGGGAATGTGGGAGACCCAGTACTTC. Encoded protein: CASSPRQGMWETQYF.

The chain employs TRBV19 and TRBJ1-1; weak D call: TRBD1 (5 bases). V dropped 3 bases and J dropped 6 bases, with 17 bases sitting between them. Germline V gives CDR1 LNHDA, CDR2 SQIVND (reference sequence). CDR3 length: 15 residues. CDR3 sequence: CASSMGYRRGAEAFF. The CDR3, as DNA: TGTGCCAGTAGTATGGGGTACAGGCGGGGAGCTGAAGCTTTCTTT. Using reference TRBV19 and TRBJ1-1 for the parts outside the CDR3, the full variable domain is DGGITQSPKYLFRKEGQNVTLSCEQNLNHDAMYWYRQDPGQGLRLIYYSQIVNDFQKGDIAEGYSVSREKKESFPLTVTSAQKNPTAFYLCASSMGYRRGAEAFFGQGTRLTVV.

This clone appeared a single time. This sequence joins TRBV6-1 and TRBJ1-2; the D gene is possibly TRBD1 (5 bases). The CDR3 contains 14 residues. The V gene lost 1 base and the J gene lost 6 bases, with 12 bases spanning the gap. Germline assignment: CDR1 MNHNS and CDR2 SASEGT. CDR3 DNA: TGTGCCAGCAGTGAAGGTCCGGGGCGGGATGGCTACACCTTC. Amino acid sequence: CASSEGPGRDGYTF.

This rearrangement joins TRBV6-6 to TRBJ1-1; the D gene is possibly TRBD1 (6 bases). V was pared by 0 bases and J by 5 bases, with 10 bases between. Germline V gene lookup returns CDR1 MNHNY and CDR2 SVGAGI (reference sequence). The CDR3 runs 14 residues. The CDR3 spells CASSYSWGRTEAFF. The CDR3 coding sequence is TGTGCCAGCAGTTACTCGTGGGGGCGTACTGAAGCTTTCTTT.

As for this clone: Relative to the germline gene, one junction end is altered; a read error may explain this. This chain links TRBV10-2 with TRBJ2-2; tentative D call: TRBD2 (6 bases). From germline, CDR1 is WSHSY and CDR2 SAAADI. The CDR3 totals 11 residues. This CDR3 is CASTPAGGLFF. DNA of the CDR3: TGCGCCAGCACCCCCGCCGGGGGGCTGTTTTTT.

The chain employs TRBV21-1 and TRBJ2-7; the D call of TRBD2 is as the table states it, not checked on the DNA. TRBV21-1 is a known pseudogene. The CDR3 has 19 residues. CDR3 sequence (DNA): TGTGCCAGCAGCAAAGGCGGCCCGATAAGGACTAGCGTCAGGTACGAGCAGTACTTC. Its protein is CASSKGGPIRTSVRYEQYF.

The J gene is TRBJ2-2, the V gene TRBV5-1; no definite D call. Germline V gene data show CDR1 as SGHRS and CDR2 as YFSETQ. There are 14 residues in the CDR3. V was cut by 0 bases and J by 6 bases, with 9 bases left in between. The CDR3 sequence is CASSLELTPGELFF. Here the CDR3 DNA reads TGCGCCAGCAGCTTGGAATTAACCCCCGGGGAGCTGTTTTTT.

The rearrangement joins TRBV28 to TRBJ2-1; no firm D call. Germline V lookup: CDR1 MDHEN, CDR2 SYDVKM. V was pared by 8 bases and J by 0 bases, with 14 bases between. This CDR3 comprises 15 residues. The CDR3 nucleotides read TGTGCCAGCCGCAACAGAGCTTTCTCCTACAATGAGCAGTTCTTC. Translated, it gives CASRNRAFSYNEQFF.

This clone was found many times. The chain couples TRBV5-4 to TRBJ1-1; 10 bases are a match to TRBD1. The V gene end was trimmed by 3 bases and the J gene end by 7 bases; junction bases not matched to a gene: 6. The CDR3 loop spans 14 amino acids. Germline-derived CDR1 and CDR2 are SGHNT and YYREEE (reference sequence). This chain's CDR3 is CASSSRTGGGEAFF. DNA of the CDR3: TGTGCCAGCAGCTCCCGGACAGGGGGAGGTGAAGCTTTCTTT.

This clone has just one count. The chain combines TRBV21-1 with TRBJ2-7; the DNA was not used to check the table's D call, TRBD1. TRBV21-1 is annotated as a pseudogene. The CDR3 loop spans 15 amino acids. The CDR3, as DNA: TGTGCCAGCAGCGCCCGGGACAGGGGAGGGGACGAGCAGTACTTC. Protein sequence: CASSARDRGGDEQYF.

This rearrangement joins TRBV5-1 to TRBJ1-4, with D perhaps TRBD1 (5 bases). The CDR3 loop spans 13 amino acids. The V gene's germline CDR1 is SGHRS and CDR2 YFSETQ. V lost 1 base to trimming and J lost 8 bases, with 9 bases between them. This CDR3 reads CASSLIGDEKLFF. DNA for the CDR3: TGCGCCAGCAGCTTGATAGGGGACGAAAAACTGTTTTTT.

This CDR3 reads CASSSGLGVGGYEQYF. CDR3 coding DNA: TGTGCCAGCAGCTCGGGGTTAGGAGTAGGTGGGTACGAGCAGTACTTC. The chain uses TRBV5-6 and TRBJ2-7, with a possible D match to TRBD2 (5 bases). This CDR3 contains 16 residues. Germline V gene sequence: CDR1 SGHDT, CDR2 YYEEEE. Trimming took off 3 bases at V and 4 bases at J, with 20 bases between the two ends.

The chain couples TRBV27 to TRBJ2-7; the match to TRBD2 covers 8 bases. The CDR3 consists of 16 residues. Trimming removed 6 bases from V and 4 bases from J; junction bases left unmatched: 14. Germline V gene data show CDR1 as MNHEY and CDR2 as SMNVEV (reference sequence). CDR3 bases: TGTGCCAGCAGCCCCTCCCGGGGGGGGAGAGCGTACGAGCAGTACTTC. Its translation is CASSPSRGGRAYEQYF.

The gene calls are TRBV19 and TRBJ1-2; 8 nucleotides match TRBD1. Germline CDR1 is LNHDA and CDR2 is SQIVND (reference sequence). V was clipped by 3 bases and J by 7 bases; unmatched bases: 4. This CDR3 has 13 amino acids. As DNA, the CDR3 is TGTGCCAGTAGTATGGTCCAGGGGGCTGGCTACACCTTC. This gives the protein CASSMVQGAGYTF. The full variable domain, in which reference TRBV19 and TRBJ1-2 provide the parts outside the CDR3, is DGGITQSPKYLFRKEGQNVTLSCEQNLNHDAMYWYRQDPGQGLRLIYYSQIVNDFQKGDIAEGYSVSREKKESFPLTVTSAQKNPTAFYLCASSMVQGAGYTFGSGTRLTVV.

There are a few counts of this clone. The chain joins TRBV25-1 to TRBJ1-4; 8 bases match TRBD1. This CDR3 is 18 amino acids long. The V gene's germline CDR1 is MGHDK and CDR2 SYGVNS. V shed 4 bases, J shed 1 base, and the junction held 11 bases outside the gene matches. In DNA, the CDR3 is TGTGCCAGCAGTGCATTACTTGGGACAGGCGGAACTAATGAAAAACTGTTTTTT. It specifies CASSALLGTGGTNEKLFF. The variable domain in full, completed from reference TRBV25-1 and TRBJ1-4, reads EADIYQTPRYLVIGTGKKITLECSQTMGHDKMYWYQQDPGMELHLIHYSYGVNSTEKGDLSSESTVSRIRTEHFPLTLESARPSHTSQYLCASSALLGTGGTNEKLFFGSGTQLSVL.

This clone was seen a single time. The J gene is TRBJ2-1, the V gene TRBV6-4; TRBD2 aligns across 9 bases. Germline lookup yields CDR1 MRHNA and CDR2 SNTAGT. V lost 3 bases to trimming and J lost 6 bases; unmatched junction nucleotides: 6. CDR3 length: 15 residues. The CDR3 sequence is CASSEISGSVNEQFF. The CDR3 coding sequence is TGTGCCAGCAGTGAAATTAGCGGGAGTGTCAATGAGCAGTTCTTC.

This chain connects TRBV28 to TRBJ2-3; the D is unclear. The germline gives CDR1 MDHEN, CDR2 SYDVKM. Deletions cut 6 bases from V and 4 bases from J, with 11 bases between. The CDR3 covers 13 residues. CDR3 DNA sequence: TGTGCCAGCAGCGGGTGGCGTGCAGATACGCAGTATTTT. It encodes CASSGWRADTQYF.